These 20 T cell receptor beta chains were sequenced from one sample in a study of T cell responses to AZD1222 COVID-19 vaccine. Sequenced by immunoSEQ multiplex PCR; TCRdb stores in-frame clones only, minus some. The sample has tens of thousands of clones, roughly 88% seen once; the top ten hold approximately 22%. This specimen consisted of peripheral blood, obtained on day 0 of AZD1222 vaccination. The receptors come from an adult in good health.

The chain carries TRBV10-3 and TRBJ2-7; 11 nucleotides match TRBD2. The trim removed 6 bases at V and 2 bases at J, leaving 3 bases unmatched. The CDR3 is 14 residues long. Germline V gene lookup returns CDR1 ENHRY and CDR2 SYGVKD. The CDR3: CAIRGLADTYEQYF. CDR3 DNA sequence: TGTGCCATCAGGGGACTAGCGGACACCTACGAGCAGTACTTC.

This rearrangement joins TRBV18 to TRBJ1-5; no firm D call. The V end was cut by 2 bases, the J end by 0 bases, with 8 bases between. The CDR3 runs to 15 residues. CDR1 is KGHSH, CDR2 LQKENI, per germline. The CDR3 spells CASSPGVYSNQPQHF. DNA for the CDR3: TGTGCCAGCTCACCAGGGGTATATAGCAATCAGCCCCAGCATTTT.

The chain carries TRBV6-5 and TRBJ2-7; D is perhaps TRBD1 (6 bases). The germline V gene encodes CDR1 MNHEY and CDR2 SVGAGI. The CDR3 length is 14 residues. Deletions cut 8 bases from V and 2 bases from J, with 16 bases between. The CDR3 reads CASRQVAPAYEQYF. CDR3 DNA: TGTGCCAGCCGACAGGTCGCACCAGCCTACGAGCAGTACTTC.

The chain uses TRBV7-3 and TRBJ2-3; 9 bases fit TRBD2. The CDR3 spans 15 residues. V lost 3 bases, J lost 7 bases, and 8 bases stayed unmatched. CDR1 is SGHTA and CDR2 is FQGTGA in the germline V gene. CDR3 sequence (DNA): TGTGCCAGCAGCTTCTCAAGCGGGGGGACAAATACGCAGTATTTT. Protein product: CASSFSSGGTNTQYF.

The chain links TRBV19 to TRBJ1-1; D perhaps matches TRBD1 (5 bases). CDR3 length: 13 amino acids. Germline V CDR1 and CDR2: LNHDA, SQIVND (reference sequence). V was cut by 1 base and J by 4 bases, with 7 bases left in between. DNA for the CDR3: TGTGCCAGTAGTATAGGACAGAGCACTGAAGCTTTCTTT. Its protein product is CASSIGQSTEAFF.

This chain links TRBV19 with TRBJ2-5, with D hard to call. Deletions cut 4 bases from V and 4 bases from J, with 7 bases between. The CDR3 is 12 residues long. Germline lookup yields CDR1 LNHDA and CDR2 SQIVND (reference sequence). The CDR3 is CASSSQRETQYF. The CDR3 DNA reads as TGTGCCAGTAGTAGCCAGAGAGAGACCCAGTACTTC.

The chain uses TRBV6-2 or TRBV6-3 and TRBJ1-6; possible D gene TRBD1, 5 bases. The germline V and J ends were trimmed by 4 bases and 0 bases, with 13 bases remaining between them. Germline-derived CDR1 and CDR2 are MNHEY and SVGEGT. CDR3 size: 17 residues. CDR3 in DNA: TGTGCCAGCAGTTCCCAGACAGCCCGCTCCTATAATTCACCCCTCCACTTT. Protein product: CASSSQTARSYNSPLHF.

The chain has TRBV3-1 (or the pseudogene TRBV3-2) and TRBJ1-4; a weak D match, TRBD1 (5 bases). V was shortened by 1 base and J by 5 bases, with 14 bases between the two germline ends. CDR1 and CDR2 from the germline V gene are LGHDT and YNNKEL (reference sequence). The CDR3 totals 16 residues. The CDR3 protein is CASSQGQQTLNEKLFF. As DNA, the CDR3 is TGTGCCAGCAGCCAAGGACAGCAGACCCTAAATGAAAAACTGTTTTTT.

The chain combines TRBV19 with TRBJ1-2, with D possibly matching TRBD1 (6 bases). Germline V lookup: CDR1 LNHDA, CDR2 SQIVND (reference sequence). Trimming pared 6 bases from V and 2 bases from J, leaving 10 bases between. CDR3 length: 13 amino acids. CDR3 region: CASSKGQNYGYTF. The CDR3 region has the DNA TGTGCCAGTAGCAAAGGACAGAACTATGGCTACACCTTC.

The CDR3 sequence is CASSYSKGEKLFF. The CDR3, as DNA: TGTGCCAGCAGTTACTCGAAGGGGGAAAAACTGTTTTTT. This sequence joins TRBV6-5 and TRBJ1-4; D is possibly TRBD1 (5 bases). Germline loops: CDR1 MNHEY, CDR2 SVGAGI. The length of the CDR3 is 13 residues. V was cut by 0 bases and J by 8 bases, with 7 bases left in between.

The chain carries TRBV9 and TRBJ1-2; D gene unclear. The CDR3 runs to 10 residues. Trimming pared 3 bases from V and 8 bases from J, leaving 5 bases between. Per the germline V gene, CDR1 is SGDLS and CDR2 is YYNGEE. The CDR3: CASSGSGYTF. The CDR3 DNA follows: TGTGCCAGCAGCGGCAGCGGCTACACCTTC.

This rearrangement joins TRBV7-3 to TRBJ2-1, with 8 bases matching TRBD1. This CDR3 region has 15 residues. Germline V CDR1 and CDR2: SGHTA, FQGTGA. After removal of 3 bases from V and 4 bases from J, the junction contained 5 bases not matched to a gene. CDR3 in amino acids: CASSFDRGPYNEQFF. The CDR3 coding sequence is TGTGCCAGCAGCTTCGACAGGGGTCCATACAATGAGCAGTTCTTC.

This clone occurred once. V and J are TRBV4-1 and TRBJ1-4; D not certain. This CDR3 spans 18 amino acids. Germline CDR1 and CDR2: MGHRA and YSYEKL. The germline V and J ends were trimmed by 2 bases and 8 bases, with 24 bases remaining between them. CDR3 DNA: TGCGCCAGCAGCCAAAGGCCTGGGCTGATCGGGGATCAAGAAAAACTGTTTTTT. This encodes CASSQRPGLIGDQEKLFF.

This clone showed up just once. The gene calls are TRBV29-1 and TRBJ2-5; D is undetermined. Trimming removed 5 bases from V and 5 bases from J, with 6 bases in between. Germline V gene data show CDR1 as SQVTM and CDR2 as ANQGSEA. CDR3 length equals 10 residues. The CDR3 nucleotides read TGCAGCGTTTTCTATGAGACCCAGTACTTC. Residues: CSVFYETQYF.

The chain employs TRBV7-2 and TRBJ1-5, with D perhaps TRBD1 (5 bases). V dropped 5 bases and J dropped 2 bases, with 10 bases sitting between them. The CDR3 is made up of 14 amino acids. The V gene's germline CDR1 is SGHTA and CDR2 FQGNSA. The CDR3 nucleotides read TGTGCCAGCAGCCTCCAGGGTGGCAATCAGCCCCAGCATTTT. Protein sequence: CASSLQGGNQPQHF.

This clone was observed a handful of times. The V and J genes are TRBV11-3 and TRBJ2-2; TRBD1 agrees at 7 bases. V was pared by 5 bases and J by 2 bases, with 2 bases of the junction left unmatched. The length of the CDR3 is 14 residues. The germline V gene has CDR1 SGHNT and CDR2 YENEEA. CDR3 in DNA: TGTGCCAGCAGCCACAGGGGTAACACCGGGGAGCTGTTTTTT. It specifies CASSHRGNTGELFF.

The DNA for the CDR3 is TGTGCCAGTAGCAACATCGACAGGGAAAGAGGCTACACCTTC. It yields the protein CASSNIDRERGYTF. The chain couples TRBV19 to TRBJ1-2; 7 nucleotides align to TRBD1. The CDR3 consists of 14 residues. V shed 6 bases, J shed 8 bases, and the junction held 12 bases outside the gene matches. Per germline, CDR1 LNHDA and CDR2 SQIVND (reference sequence).

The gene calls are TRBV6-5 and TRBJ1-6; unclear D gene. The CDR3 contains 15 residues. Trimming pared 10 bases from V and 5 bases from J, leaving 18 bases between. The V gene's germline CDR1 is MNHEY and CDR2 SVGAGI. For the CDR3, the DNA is TGTGCCACAAGCCAATATCAGTTAAATAATTCACCCCTCCACTTT. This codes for CATSQYQLNNSPLHF.

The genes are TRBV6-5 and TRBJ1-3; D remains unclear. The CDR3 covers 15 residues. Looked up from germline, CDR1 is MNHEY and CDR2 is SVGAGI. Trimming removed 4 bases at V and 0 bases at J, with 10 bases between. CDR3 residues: CASSLEQFSGNTIYF. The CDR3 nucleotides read TGTGCCAGCAGTTTGGAACAGTTCTCTGGAAACACCATATATTTT.

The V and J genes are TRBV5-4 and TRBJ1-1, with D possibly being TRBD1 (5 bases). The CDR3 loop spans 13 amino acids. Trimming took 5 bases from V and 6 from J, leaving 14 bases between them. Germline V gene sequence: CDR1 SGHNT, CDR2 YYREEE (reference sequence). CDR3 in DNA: TGTGCCAGCAGTCGCAGGGATTGGTCTGAAGCTTTCTTT. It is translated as CASSRRDWSEAFF.